This entry lists 13 T cell receptor beta chains sequenced from one sample in a study of CXCR3 chemokines and chemotherapy response in bladder cancer. MiXCR was run by TCRdb on the PCR reads, yielding one entry per CDR3 protein. The table shows around 290 distinct CDR3 sequences, with over 10% occurring only once. This specimen was taken from a patient whose treatment included neoadjuvant chemotherapy. The origin of the receptors is a human donor with bladder cancer that did not respond to neoadjuvant chemotherapy.

This clonotype ranks as medium-sized. The chain joins TRBV7-2 to TRBJ1-4; D not resolved. Germline V lookup: CDR1 SGHTA, CDR2 FQGNSA. The ends were cut back, 1 base at V and 2 bases at J, with 5 bases in the middle. The CDR3 consists of 14 residues. The CDR3 DNA follows: TGTGCCAGCAGCTTAGTCCGGACTAATGAAAAACTGTTTTTT. This gives the protein CASSLVRTNEKLFF.

A word on this clonotype: It differs at one base from a far larger clone, so likely a read error. DNA of the CDR3: TGTGCCAGCAGTCACTGGAGTTACAATGAGCAGTTCTTC. Amino acids: CASSHWSYNEQFF. The genes are TRBV6-2 or TRBV6-3 and TRBJ1-2; D remains ambiguous. The J call is uncertain, as TRBJ2-1 better fits the DNA end. The germline V gene has CDR1 MNHEY and CDR2 SVGEGT. This CDR3 contains 13 residues.

This clonotype has a count of ten or more. This chain links TRBV16 with TRBJ2-7, with D possibly matching TRBD1 (7 bases). The V end lost 4 bases, the J end lost 5 bases, and 12 bases lay between the germline ends. Germline assignment: CDR1 KGHSY and CDR2 FQNENV. CDR3 length equals 13 residues. The CDR3 is CASSRGTVNEQYF. The CDR3 DNA follows: TGTGCCAGCAGCCGCGGGACAGTTAACGAGCAGTACTTC. Supplemented by reference TRBV16 and TRBJ2-7, the full variable domain reads GEEVAQTPKHLVRGEGQKAKLYCAPIKGHSYVFWYQQVLKNEFKFLISFQNENVFDETGMPKERFSAKCLPNSPCSLEIQATKLEDSAVYFCASSRGTVNEQYFGPGTRLTVT.

Sample share makes this clonotype medium-sized (0.01 to 0.1%). The rearrangement uses TRBV9 and TRBJ1-3, with TRBD1 as a possible D gene (5 bases). Germline V gene data show CDR1 as SGDLS and CDR2 as YYNGEE. V lost 4 bases and J lost 4, with 18 bases in between. The CDR3 covers 16 residues. CDR3 nucleotide sequence: TGTGCCAGCAGCTCTCCCCTGGGGGGGGAAGGAAACACCATATATTTT. This gives the protein CASSSPLGGEGNTIYF.

To note about this clonotype: A far bigger clonotype differs at one base, so this is likely a read error. Here the CDR3 omits its conserved ending phenylalanine or tryptophan, so a read error is the likely source. The limits of the CDR3 on the DNA are not certain, so only TCRdb's listed CDR3 is given. The V and J genes are TRBV5-6 and TRBJ2-4; the table gives TRBD2 as D, unverified against the DNA. Germline assignment: CDR1 SGHDT and CDR2 YYEEEE. Termini included, the CDR3 measures 13 amino acids. This CDR3 reads CASSLPTGSTQYL.

This clonotype is large by share. An end of the junction differs from the germline gene, which may be a read error. This chain links TRBV6-6 with TRBJ1-1; D call uncertain. The CDR3 runs to 12 residues. Germline CDR1 MNHNY, CDR2 SVGAGI (reference sequence). The CDR3 DNA follows: TGCGCCAGCAGTCGGATGAACACTGAAGCTTTCTTT. Amino acids: CASSRMNTEAFF.

This clonotype has just a few counts. A far larger clone lies a single base away; this is likely a read error. The chain has TRBV27 and TRBJ2-5; 7 nucleotides agree with TRBD1. Germline CDR1 and CDR2: MNHEY and SMNVEV (reference sequence). This CDR3 is 15 amino acids long. V lost 5 bases, J lost 1 base, and 7 bases stayed unmatched. CDR3 DNA sequence: TGTGCCAGCAGTGATCGCCGGGACAGCCAAGAGACCCAGTACTTC. Its protein product is CASSDRRDSQETQYF.

This clonotype was recorded many times. The chain is built from TRBV20-1 and TRBJ2-7; D is uncertain. Trimming took off 0 bases at V and 5 bases at J, with 14 bases between the two ends. Germline CDR1 is DFQATT and CDR2 is SNEGSKA (reference sequence). The CDR3 runs to 14 residues. The CDR3 protein is CSARDYKVENEQYF. CDR3 in DNA: TGCAGTGCTAGAGATTATAAGGTGGAAAACGAGCAGTACTTC.

V usage is TRBV13 and J usage is TRBJ2-7, with D perhaps TRBD1 or TRBD2 (6 bases each). Germline CDR1 PRHDT, CDR2 FYEKMQ (reference sequence). This CDR3 has 13 residues. Trimming left V 5 bases short and J 6 bases short, with 14 bases between. In DNA form, the CDR3 reads TGTGCCAGCAGCCCAAAGGGGGACTCCGAGCAGTACTTC. This sequence encodes CASSPKGDSEQYF.

This clonotype was recorded many times. The J gene is TRBJ2-3, the V gene TRBV20-1; 11 bases are shared with TRBD2. The J segment lost 0 bases and the V segment lost 3 bases, leaving 14 bases of the junction unmatched. The CDR3 extends over 19 amino acids. CDR1 and CDR2 (germline): DFQATT, SNEGSKA (reference sequence). The CDR3 DNA is TGCAGTGCTAGGCCAGGACTAGCGGGTCCCGACACTAGCACAGATACGCAGTATTTT. Protein product: CSARPGLAGPDTSTDTQYF.

This clonotype is deemed large. V and J are TRBV5-6 and TRBJ2-3; 10 bases are a match to TRBD2. There are 17 residues in the CDR3. With 0 bases clipped from V and 1 base from J, the junction kept 5 bases outside the gene matches. The germline V gene encodes CDR1 SGHDT and CDR2 YYEEEE. The chain's CDR3 is CASSLAAGTSGTDTQYF. The CDR3 nucleotides read TGTGCCAGCAGCTTGGCCGCCGGGACTAGCGGCACAGATACGCAGTATTTT.

This clonotype is large by share. J is TRBJ2-3 and V is TRBV27; D tentatively fits TRBD1 or TRBD2 (6 bases each). V lost 4 bases to trimming and J lost 3 bases, with 17 bases between them. CDR3 length: 16 amino acids. Germline CDR1 is MNHEY and CDR2 is SMNVEV (reference sequence). The CDR3 nucleotides are TGTGCCAGCAGTTCCCGGGGGCAAGGAGGTACAGATACGCAGTATTTT. Protein sequence: CASSSRGQGGTDTQYF.

This clonotype was seen at least ten times. The rearrangement links TRBV12-3 or TRBV12-4 to TRBJ2-7; D is unclear. This CDR3 comprises 13 residues. Trimming removed 0 bases at V and 2 bases at J, with 5 bases between. The CDR3 sequence: CASSLALAYEQYF. The DNA of the CDR3 is TGTGCCAGCAGTTTAGCCCTCGCCTACGAGCAGTACTTC.